Presented here are 23 T cell receptor beta chains from one specimen sequenced in a study of blood T cell repertoires in COVID-19. Clones were read by immunoSEQ multiplex PCR, and TCRdb kept only the in-frame ones, dropping some. The repertoire holds 200,000 or so clones, with roughly 88% as singletons. Sequenced input: PBMCs or T cells enriched from blood (not recorded which). The receptor source for this set is a woman aged 40 to 50 with acute COVID-19.

The chain carries TRBV4-1 and TRBJ1-3; D is perhaps TRBD1 (5 bases). Trimming took 5 bases from V and 4 from J, leaving 15 bases between them. The CDR3 extends over 15 amino acids. CDR1 is MGHRA and CDR2 is YSYEKL in the germline V gene. CDR3 bases: TGCGCCAGCAGCTCGCCCGACAGTGCCGGAAACACCATATATTTT. It yields the protein CASSSPDSAGNTIYF.

This rearrangement joins TRBV11-3 to TRBJ2-7; TRBD1 matches at 12 bases. Trimming at V came to 5 bases and at J to 5 bases, leaving 7 bases not matched to a gene. The CDR3 spans 15 residues. The germline V gene has CDR1 SGHNT and CDR2 YENEEA. CDR3 in DNA: TGTGCCAGCAGCAAAGGGACAGGGGGCTTCGACGAGCAGTACTTC. It specifies CASSKGTGGFDEQYF.

The genes are TRBV30 and TRBJ1-1, with no clear D. Per the germline V gene, CDR1 is GTSNPN and CDR2 is SVGIG (reference sequence). V dropped 2 bases and J dropped 1 base, with 14 bases sitting between them. This CDR3 region has 15 residues. The CDR3 bases are TGTGCCTGGAGTTTAGACTCTCACTCGAACACTGAAGCTTTCTTT. This sequence encodes CAWSLDSHSNTEAFF.

In its sample, this clone was seen a few times. V and J are TRBV5-1 and TRBJ1-4, with 11 bases aligning to TRBD1. V lost 0 bases and J lost 7; bases outside the gene matches: 11. The CDR3 loop spans 18 amino acids. In germline, CDR1 is SGHRS, CDR2 YFSETQ. CDR3 nucleotide sequence: TGCGCCAGCAGCTTGGAGCCATCTTATGGGACAGGGGGTGAAAAACTGTTTTTT. Encoded protein: CASSLEPSYGTGGEKLFF.

This clone turned up a few times. J is TRBJ2-5 and V is TRBV10-3, with D tentatively TRBD1 (5 bases). Germline CDR1 reads ENHRY; CDR2 reads SYGVKD. V lost 6 bases and J 5 bases, leaving 19 bases between the germline ends. This CDR3 has 15 amino acids. CDR3 bases: TGTGCCATCAGCCTACGTGCGCAGGGCGCGGAGACCCAGTACTTC. It encodes CAISLRAQGAETQYF.

The chain couples TRBV19 to TRBJ1-6; 8 bases map to TRBD1. Unmatched junction bases numbered 5, after V lost 5 bases and J lost 8 bases. The CDR3 spans 14 residues. Germline CDR1 reads LNHDA; CDR2 reads SQIVND (reference sequence). The CDR3 is CASSADRVDSPLHF. CDR3 nucleotides: TGTGCCAGTAGTGCGGACAGGGTTGATTCACCCCTCCACTTT.

The chain recombines TRBV5-1 with TRBJ1-1; unclear D gene. V lost 4 bases to trimming and J lost 1 base, with 11 bases between them. Germline V gene sequence: CDR1 SGHRS, CDR2 YFSETQ. The CDR3 totals 14 residues. CDR3 nucleotide sequence: TGCGCCAGCAGCCCATCTTGGGCGAACACTGAAGCTTTCTTT. Protein sequence: CASSPSWANTEAFF.

The chain couples TRBV7-2 to TRBJ1-2, with D possibly being TRBD1 (5 bases). Trimming shortened V by 5 bases and J by 7 bases, and 20 bases separated the two germline ends. The CDR3 loop spans 15 amino acids. Per the germline V gene, CDR1 is SGHTA and CDR2 is FQGNSA. Here the CDR3 DNA reads TGTGCCAGCAGCCCAGGGTTTGATCTAGGTCGTGGCTACACCTTC. Its translation is CASSPGFDLGRGYTF.

The chain combines TRBV9 with TRBJ2-3, with D uncertain. The V and J ends lost 3 bases and 11 bases respectively, with 34 bases between them. This CDR3 region has 19 residues. CDR1 and CDR2 from the germline V gene are SGDLS and YYNGEE. CDR3 sequence: CASSETRFGWLDFGDEQYF. In DNA form, the CDR3 reads TGTGCCAGCAGCGAAACCCGTTTTGGTTGGCTAGATTTTGGCGACGAGCAGTATTTT.

The chain links TRBV9 to TRBJ2-1; D is perhaps TRBD2 (6 bases). V dropped 3 bases and J dropped 6 bases, with 13 bases sitting between them. Germline CDR1 and CDR2: SGDLS and YYNGEE. The CDR3 extends over 14 amino acids. This CDR3 is CASSDQPGGNEQFF. The DNA for the CDR3 is TGTGCCAGCAGCGACCAACCCGGGGGCAATGAGCAGTTCTTC.

The CDR3 DNA is TGCGCCAGCAGCTCCCTAGCGGGTAACAATGAGCAGTTCTTC. Encoded protein: CASSSLAGNNEQFF. The rearrangement uses TRBV5-1 and TRBJ2-1; the match to TRBD2 covers 8 bases. The germline V gene encodes CDR1 SGHRS and CDR2 YFSETQ. With V trimmed by 3 bases and J by 5 bases, 4 bases remained unmatched. This CDR3 region has 14 residues.

The V and J genes are TRBV15 and TRBJ1-5, with D maybe TRBD1 (6 bases). V lost 2 bases to trimming and J lost 2 bases, with 10 bases between them. The length of the CDR3 is 15 residues. CDR1 and CDR2 from the germline V gene are LNHNV and YYDKDF (reference sequence). The CDR3 here is CATSRPRTGNQPQHF. As DNA, the CDR3 is TGTGCCACCAGCAGACCCCGGACAGGCAATCAGCCCCAGCATTTT.

This clone was seen more than once but under ten times. V is TRBV7-3 and J is TRBJ1-1, with 9 bases identical to TRBD1. The CDR3 length is 15 residues. Unmatched junction bases numbered 4, after V lost 1 base and J lost 4 bases. CDR1 SGHTA and CDR2 FQGTGA come from the germline V gene. CDR3 in amino acids: CASSLIRGQGTEAFF. CDR3 nucleotides: TGTGCCAGCAGCTTAATTCGGGGACAGGGCACTGAAGCTTTCTTT.

Here the CDR3 DNA reads TGTGCCAGCAGCCAATTATGGAACACTGAAGCTTTCTTT. It yields the protein CASSQLWNTEAFF. The chain joins TRBV3-1 (or the pseudogene TRBV3-2) to TRBJ1-1; no reliable D call. CDR3 length: 13 amino acids. The V gene lost 2 bases and the J gene lost 1 base, with 5 bases spanning the gap. Germline CDR1 and CDR2: LGHDT and YNNKEL (reference sequence).

The chain combines TRBV19 with TRBJ2-1; D perhaps matches TRBD1 (5 bases). Germline CDR1 LNHDA, CDR2 SQIVND (reference sequence). V was trimmed by 0 bases and J by 8 bases, leaving 11 bases between them. This CDR3 has 14 amino acids. In DNA form, the CDR3 reads TGTGCCAGTAGTATAGACCCCCTCAGGGATGAGCAGTTCTTC. Translated: CASSIDPLRDEQFF. The entire variable domain, with the rest obtained from reference TRBV19 and TRBJ2-1, is as follows: DGGITQSPKYLFRKEGQNVTLSCEQNLNHDAMYWYRQDPGQGLRLIYYSQIVNDFQKGDIAEGYSVSREKKESFPLTVTSAQKNPTAFYLCASSIDPLRDEQFFGPGTRLTVL.

This chain joins TRBV2 and TRBJ2-7, with TRBD2 as a possible D gene (6 bases). The germline V gene has CDR1 SNHLY and CDR2 FYNNEI. The CDR3 sequence is 14 residues long. V was shortened by 4 bases and J by 5 bases, with 15 bases between the two germline ends. The DNA of the CDR3 is TGTGCCAGCAGTGCAACGGGGGAGTCGGACGAGCAGTACGTC. It specifies CASSATGESDEQYV.

This rearrangement joins TRBV5-5 to TRBJ1-6, with D tentatively TRBD1 (6 bases). V was shortened by 0 bases and J by 3 bases, with 19 bases between the two germline ends. Germline CDR1 reads SGHKS; CDR2 reads YYEKEE (reference sequence). This CDR3 is built from 19 residues. CDR3 bases: TGTGCCAGCAGCTTGGCGGGGGGGTCAGGGGCGATCTATAATTCACCCCTCCACTTT. Translating it yields CASSLAGGSGAIYNSPLHF.

The genes are TRBV7-6 and TRBJ1-4; D call uncertain. Germline V CDR1 and CDR2: SGHVS, FNYEAQ. The length of the CDR3 is 12 residues. Trimming shortened V by 5 bases and J by 13 bases, and 14 bases separated the two germline ends. The CDR3 DNA follows: TGTGCCAGCAGCGCCAGCCGGGAAGCACTGTTTTTT. This sequence encodes CASSASREALFF.

V and J are TRBV5-1 and TRBJ2-5, with 10 bases that match TRBD1. The length of the CDR3 is 15 residues. Germline assignment: CDR1 SGHRS and CDR2 YFSETQ. Trimming removed 4 bases from V and 5 bases from J; junction bases left unmatched: 8. In nucleotides, the CDR3 is TGCGCCAGCAGCCACCGACAGGGGGCTGGGGAGACCCAGTACTTC. It yields the protein CASSHRQGAGETQYF.

The rearrangement uses TRBV19 and TRBJ1-5; D possibly corresponds to TRBD1 (5 bases). The CDR3 loop spans 16 amino acids. The V and J ends lost 4 bases and 4 bases respectively, with 17 bases between them. CDR1 LNHDA and CDR2 SQIVND come from the germline V gene (reference sequence). CDR3 bases: TGTGCCAGTAGTAACCCCCGGGGGGGGTGGAATCAGCCCCAGCATTTT. Its translation is CASSNPRGGWNQPQHF.

This sequence joins TRBV9 and TRBJ2-7; D call uncertain. This CDR3 is built from 15 residues. CDR1 and CDR2 (germline): SGDLS, YYNGEE. The ends were cut back, 4 bases at V and 0 bases at J, with 14 bases in the middle. As DNA, the CDR3 is TGTGCCAGCAGCCCACGTTTCGGTATCTCCTACGAGCAGTACTTC. Protein product: CASSPRFGISYEQYF.

The chain links TRBV3-1 (or the pseudogene TRBV3-2) to TRBJ2-6; 8 bases align to TRBD1. V dropped 3 bases and J dropped 3; count of bases not matched to a gene: 7. Germline CDR1 is LGHDT and CDR2 is YNNKEL (reference sequence). The CDR3 runs to 17 residues. The CDR3 DNA sequence: TGTGCCAGCAGCCACAGGGGGCTATCGGATGGGGCCAACGTCCTGACTTTC. Protein: CASSHRGLSDGANVLTF.

V usage is TRBV5-1 and J usage is TRBJ2-3; D is uncertain. The CDR3 totals 14 residues. V was shortened by 0 bases and J by 0 bases, with 5 bases between the two germline ends. Looked up from germline, CDR1 is SGHRS and CDR2 is YFSETQ. The CDR3 spells CASSLAGSTDTQYF. CDR3 coding DNA: TGCGCCAGCAGCTTGGCAGGTAGCACAGATACGCAGTATTTT. Together with reference TRBV5-1 and TRBJ2-3, the CDR3 gives the full variable domain: KAGVTQTPRYLIKTRGQQVTLSCSPISGHRSVSWYQQTPGQGLQFLFEYFSETQRNKGNFPGRFSGRQFSNSRSEMNVSTLELGDSALYLCASSLAGSTDTQYFGPGTRLTVL.